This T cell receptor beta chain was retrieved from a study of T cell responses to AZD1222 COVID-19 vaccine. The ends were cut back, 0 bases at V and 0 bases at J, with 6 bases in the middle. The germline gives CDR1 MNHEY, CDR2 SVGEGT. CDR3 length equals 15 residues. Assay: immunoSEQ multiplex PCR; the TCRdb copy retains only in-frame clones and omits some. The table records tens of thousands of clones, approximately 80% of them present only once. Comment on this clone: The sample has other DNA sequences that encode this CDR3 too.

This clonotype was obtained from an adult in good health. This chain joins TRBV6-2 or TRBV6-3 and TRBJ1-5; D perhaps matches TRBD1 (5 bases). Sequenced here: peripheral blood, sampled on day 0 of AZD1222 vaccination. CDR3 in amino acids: CASSYSGGSNQPQHF. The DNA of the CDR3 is TGTGCCAGCAGTTACTCCGGGGGTAGCAATCAGCCCCAGCATTTT.